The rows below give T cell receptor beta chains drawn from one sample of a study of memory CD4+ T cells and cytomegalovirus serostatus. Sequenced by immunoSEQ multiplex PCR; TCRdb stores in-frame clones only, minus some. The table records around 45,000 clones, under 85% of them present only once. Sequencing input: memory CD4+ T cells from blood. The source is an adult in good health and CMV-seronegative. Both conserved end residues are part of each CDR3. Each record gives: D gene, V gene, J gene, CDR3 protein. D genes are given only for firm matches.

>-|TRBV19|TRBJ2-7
CASSIGQDYEQYF
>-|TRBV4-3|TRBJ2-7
CASSQVAGPYEQYF
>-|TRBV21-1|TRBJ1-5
CASSKPSGSRDREPLSSNQPQHF
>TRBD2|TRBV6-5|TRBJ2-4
CASSYSRLAGNIQYF
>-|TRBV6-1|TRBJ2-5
CASSLNLGGETQYF
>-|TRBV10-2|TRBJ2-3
CASSESTRGRDTQYF
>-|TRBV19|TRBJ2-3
CASSIAAGTGTDTQYF
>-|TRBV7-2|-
CASSISGQAYEQYF
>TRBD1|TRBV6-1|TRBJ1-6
CASSDDRGRSPLHF
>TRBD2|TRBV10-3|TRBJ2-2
CAISDSKRGDTGELFF
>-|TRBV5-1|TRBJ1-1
CASSPPGASHTEAFF
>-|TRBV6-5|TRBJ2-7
CASSYSRGYEQYF
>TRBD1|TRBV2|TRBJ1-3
CASRQPGQGQLSSGNTIYF
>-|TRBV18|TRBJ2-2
CASPAPGGGTGELFF
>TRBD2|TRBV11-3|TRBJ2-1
CASSTGRGDWNEQFF
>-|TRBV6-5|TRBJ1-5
CASSYSIPGTNQPQHF
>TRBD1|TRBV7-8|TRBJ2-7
CASSRRDSSYEQYF
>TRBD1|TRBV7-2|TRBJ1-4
CASSQDRGNEKLFF
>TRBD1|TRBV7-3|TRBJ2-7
CASSLGTGAYEQYF
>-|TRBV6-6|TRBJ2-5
CASSYGPAGETQYF
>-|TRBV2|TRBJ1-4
CASSARGGGNEKLFF
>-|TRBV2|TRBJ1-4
CASSPEGLNEKLFF
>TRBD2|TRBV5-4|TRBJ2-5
CASSLPSGGAGETQYF